A selection of T cell receptor beta chains follows, all from one sample in a study of beta chain features in type 1 diabetes. Data came from immunoSEQ multiplex PCR; TCRdb stores just in-frame clones and leaves some out. The sample lists around 430,000 clones; roughly 30% were seen once. Material: naive CD4+ T cells from blood. All receptors come from a man between 18 and 35 years old in good health. Both conserved end residues are part of each CDR3. A D gene is named only where the DNA matches it firmly. The size of a clone is reported for some rows only, either as once, few or many, or as a class for expanded clones.

>.|few|TRBV4-1|TRBJ1-4|15
CASSPAQGFDEKLFF
TGCGCCAGCAGCCCGGCTCAGGGATTTGATGAAAAACTGTTTTTT
>TRBD2|few|TRBV30|TRBJ2-7|14
CAWETSAYSYEQYF
TGTGCCTGGGAGACTAGCGCCTATTCCTACGAGCAGTACTTC
>TRBD2|.|TRBV30|TRBJ2-1|16
CAWSRLLAGAGNEQFF
TGTGCCTGGAGCAGGCTTCTAGCGGGAGCGGGCAATGAGCAGTTCTTC
>TRBD2|.|TRBV25-1|TRBJ2-1|14
CASSDSSGTNEQFF
TGTGCCAGCAGTGATTCTAGCGGGACCAATGAGCAGTTCTTC
>TRBD2|.|TRBV7-9|TRBJ2-1|16
CASSQGTSGRASEQFF
TGTGCCAGCAGCCAAGGGACTAGCGGGAGGGCAAGTGAGCAGTTCTTC
>TRBD1|few|TRBV18|TRBJ2-5|16
CASSSPGTGQQETQYF
TGTGCCAGCTCAAGTCCCGGGACAGGGCAACAAGAGACCCAGTACTTC
>.|.|TRBV2|TRBJ2-7|14
CASSGGGPNYEQYF
TGTGCCAGCAGTGGGGGTGGGCCGAACTACGAGCAGTACTTC
>.|few|TRBV9|TRBJ2-3|16
CASSLRAGTITDTQYF
TGTGCCAGCAGCTTACGGGCGGGAACGATCACAGATACGCAGTATTTT
>TRBD2|.|TRBV28|TRBJ2-4|17
CASSTWTSGTSKNIQYF
TGTGCCAGCAGTACATGGACTAGCGGGACGTCCAAAAACATTCAGTACTTC
>.|few|TRBV28|TRBJ2-2|15
CASSLLPGSTGELFF
TGTGCCAGCAGTTTACTTCCCGGGTCCACCGGGGAGCTGTTTTTT
>.|.|TRBV6-5|TRBJ2-1|15
CASSHTPTGNNEQFF
TGTGCCAGCAGTCACACCCCGACAGGAAACAATGAGCAGTTCTTC
>.|.|TRBV7-9|TRBJ2-7|13
CASSLRDPYEQYF
TGTGCCAGCAGCTTGAGGGACCCCTACGAGCAGTACTTC
>.|.|TRBV29-1|TRBJ2-1|14
CSVGVSYPGGEQFF
TGCAGCGTGGGGGTGAGTTACCCAGGAGGGGAGCAGTTCTTC
>TRBD1|few|TRBV2|TRBJ1-2|12
CASSGQAYGYTF
TGTGCCAGCAGCGGACAGGCCTATGGCTACACCTTC
>.|.|TRBV28|TRBJ2-1|14
CASSPGQVGNEQFF
TGTGCCAGCAGTCCGGGGCAGGTAGGCAATGAGCAGTTCTTC
>.|few|TRBV7-2|TRBJ2-7|14
CASSFSHSSYEQYF
TGTGCCAGCAGCTTCAGCCACAGCTCCTACGAGCAGTACTTC
>.|.|TRBV7-9|TRBJ2-5|13
CASSSTGRETQYF
TGTGCCAGCAGCTCGACAGGGAGGGAGACCCAGTACTTC
>TRBD2|.|TRBV28|TRBJ2-4|16
CASSPSGRGAKNIQYF
TGTGCCAGCAGCCCTAGCGGGAGGGGGGCCAAAAACATTCAGTACTTC
>TRBD2|.|TRBV5-6|TRBJ2-5|11
CASNGGETQYF
TGTGCCAGCAACGGGGGGGAGACCCAGTACTTC
>.|.|TRBV30|TRBJ1-5|14
CAWTTPRSNQPQHF
TGTGCCTGGACAACACCACGTAGCAATCAGCCCCAGCATTTT
>.|.|TRBV28|TRBJ2-7|13
CASSFSVSYEQYF
TGTGCCAGCAGTTTTAGCGTTTCCTACGAGCAGTACTTC
>TRBD2|.|TRBV29-1|TRBJ2-5|18
CSVAHPGLAGEVSETQYF
TGCAGCGTTGCCCATCCCGGACTAGCGGGAGAGGTATCAGAGACCCAGTACTTC
>TRBD2|.|TRBV29-1|TRBJ2-7|13
CSVEGGSRHEQYF
TGCAGCGTTGAGGGCGGGAGCCGACACGAGCAGTACTTC
>.|.|TRBV7-9|TRBJ1-1|14
CASSPGRGNTEAFF
TGTGCCAGCAGCCCAGGACGGGGGAACACTGAAGCTTTCTTT
>TRBD2|once|TRBV9|TRBJ2-7|13
CASSSGLLLEQYF
TGTGCCAGCAGCTCGGGACTACTCCTCGAGCAGTACTTC
>.|few|TRBV19|TRBJ2-1|13
CASNNRGANEQFF
TGTGCCAGTAACAATAGGGGGGCGAATGAGCAGTTCTTC
>.|.|TRBV4-3|TRBJ2-1|13
CASSQPGESEQFF
TGCGCCAGCAGCCAACCAGGGGAGTCTGAGCAGTTCTTC
>TRBD1|few|TRBV15|TRBJ2-1|17
CATSRGYGTAAYNEQFF
TGTGCCACCAGCAGAGGATATGGGACAGCTGCCTACAATGAGCAGTTCTTC
>.|.|TRBV5-1|TRBJ2-5|14
CASSALVHQETQYF
TGCGCCAGCAGCGCACTAGTCCACCAAGAGACCCAGTACTTC
>TRBD1|.|TRBV4-1|TRBJ2-7|14
CASSQEGTDYEQYF
TGCGCCAGCAGCCAAGAGGGGACAGACTACGAGCAGTACTTC
>TRBD2|few|TRBV15|TRBJ2-1|14
CATSSTSGRNEQFF
TGTGCCACCAGCAGTACTAGCGGGAGAAATGAGCAGTTCTTC
>.|few|TRBV10-3|TRBJ2-5|13
CAISETQLETQYF
TGTGCCATCAGTGAGACACAACTAGAGACCCAGTACTTC
>.|.|TRBV7-9|TRBJ2-5|14
CASSLMTGEETQYF
TGTGCCAGCAGCCTCATGACGGGTGAGGAGACCCAGTACTTC
>TRBD1|.|TRBV30|TRBJ1-5|14
CAWSALTGDQPQHF
TGTGCCTGGAGTGCCCTGACAGGGGATCAGCCCCAGCATTTT
>.|.|TRBV5-4|TRBJ2-5|12
CASSGGGETQYF
TGTGCCAGCTCAGGAGGGGGAGAGACCCAGTACTTC
>TRBD2|few|TRBV28|TRBJ2-7|18
CARPIRAKGGSGYCEQYF
TGTGCCAGACCCATCCGGGCCAAAGGAGGTAGCGGGTACTGCGAGCAGTACTTC
>.|.|TRBV13|TRBJ2-1|13
CASSFDPYNEQFF
TGTGCCAGCAGCTTTGACCCGTACAATGAGCAGTTCTTC
>TRBD2|few|TRBV4-1|TRBJ2-1|15
CASSPLAGVVDEQFF
TGCGCCAGCAGTCCCCTAGCGGGAGTGGTAGATGAGCAGTTCTTC
>.|.|TRBV7-9|TRBJ1-4|12
CASSLDVEKLFF
TGTGCCAGCAGCTTAGACGTTGAAAAACTGTTTTTT
>TRBD1|few|TRBV30|TRBJ2-7|16
CAWSPSRTGGIHEQYF
TGTGCCTGGAGTCCTTCTCGGACAGGGGGTATCCACGAGCAGTACTTC
>TRBD2|.|TRBV13|TRBJ2-7|15
CASSPQTSRPYEQYF
TGTGCCAGCAGCCCCCAGACTAGCCGCCCCTACGAGCAGTACTTC
>.|few|TRBV29-1|TRBJ2-5|13
CSVEEGARRGQYF
TGCAGCGTTGAAGAAGGAGCCCGGCGAGGCCAGTACTTC
>.|few|TRBV27|TRBJ2-7|15
CASSLSRQGSYEQYF
TGTGCCAGCAGTTTATCGAGGCAGGGGAGCTACGAGCAGTACTTC
>.|.|TRBV16|TRBJ2-3|15
CASSQFIRSPDTQYF
TGTGCCAGCAGCCAATTTATACGCAGTCCAGATACGCAGTATTTT
>.|few|TRBV29-1|TRBJ2-7|12
CSVRDPQREQYF
TGCAGCGTCCGGGATCCACAACGAGAGCAGTACTTC
>TRBD1|few|TRBV30|TRBJ1-5|15
CAWRQPGGSNQPQHF
TGTGCCTGGCGACAACCAGGGGGAAGCAATCAGCCCCAGCATTTT
>TRBD2|.|TRBV5-1|TRBJ2-1|18
CASSLGMASSGEGDEQFF
TGCGCCAGCAGCTTGGGAATGGCATCTAGCGGGGAAGGCGATGAGCAGTTCTTC
>.|.|TRBV7-9|TRBJ2-7|12
CASSLPGLEQYF
TGTGCCAGCAGCCTCCCCGGCCTCGAGCAGTACTTC
>TRBD1|.|TRBV25-1|TRBJ1-2|15
CASSERDRAENGYTF
TGTGCCAGCAGTGAACGGGACAGGGCCGAGAATGGCTACACCTTC
>TRBD1|.|TRBV2|TRBJ2-1|17
CASRFRTGQSSYNEQFF
TGTGCCAGCAGATTCCGGACAGGACAGAGCTCCTACAATGAGCAGTTCTTC
>TRBD1|.|TRBV18|TRBJ2-7|14
CASSPDRAPYEQYF
TGTGCCAGCTCACCGGACAGGGCGCCCTACGAGCAGTACTTC
>TRBD2|few|TRBV4-1|TRBJ2-5|16
CASSQIAGGTVETQYF
TGCGCCAGCAGCCAGATAGCGGGAGGAACGGTTGAGACCCAGTACTTC
>.|few|TRBV7-2|TRBJ2-5|14
CASSLVGFQETQYF
TGTGCCAGCAGCTTAGTGGGATTTCAAGAGACCCAGTACTTC
>.|.|TRBV11-2|TRBJ2-3|16
CASSLGVDLSTDTQYF
TGTGCCAGCAGCTTAGGAGTTGACCTTTCCACAGATACGCAGTATTTT
>TRBD1|few|TRBV27|TRBJ1-5|14
CASRRTGLSQPQHF
TGTGCCAGCAGAAGGACAGGGTTGAGTCAGCCCCAGCATTTT
>TRBD2|.|TRBV11-2|TRBJ2-3|16
CASSMGLAGGRNTQYF
TGTGCCAGCAGCATGGGACTAGCGGGAGGGAGAAATACGCAGTATTTT
>.|.|TRBV30|TRBJ1-1|14
CAWDPLGVNTEAFF
TGTGCCTGGGACCCCTTAGGGGTGAACACTGAAGCTTTCTTT